This TCR beta chain was profiled in a study of cytomegalovirus exposure and HLA in healthy donors. Study-wide results and limits: Cytomegalovirus association was assigned to about 150 TCR beta chains.

The CDR3 sequence is 15 residues long. Per germline, CDR1 SGHRS and CDR2 YFSETQ. Trimming cost V 4 bases and J 2 bases, with 16 bases left between them. Remarks on this clone: Its antigen is not identified.

Clones were sequenced by immunoSEQ multiplex PCR, and TCRdb holds only the in-frame ones, with some missing. The sample includes 80,000 to 100,000 clones, 87% of them seen just once. Donors came from a validation cohort of over a hundred subjects, distinct from the first 666-subject cohort. The sequenced sample was PBMCs. The chain links TRBV5-1 to TRBJ2-7, with D perhaps matching TRBD1 (7 bases). The source of this sequence is a man aged 18 to 30 in good health and CMV-seropositive. The CDR3 spells CASSVWTGLPYEQYF. The DNA for the CDR3 is TGCGCCAGCAGCGTATGGACAGGACTACCCTACGAGCAGTACTTC.